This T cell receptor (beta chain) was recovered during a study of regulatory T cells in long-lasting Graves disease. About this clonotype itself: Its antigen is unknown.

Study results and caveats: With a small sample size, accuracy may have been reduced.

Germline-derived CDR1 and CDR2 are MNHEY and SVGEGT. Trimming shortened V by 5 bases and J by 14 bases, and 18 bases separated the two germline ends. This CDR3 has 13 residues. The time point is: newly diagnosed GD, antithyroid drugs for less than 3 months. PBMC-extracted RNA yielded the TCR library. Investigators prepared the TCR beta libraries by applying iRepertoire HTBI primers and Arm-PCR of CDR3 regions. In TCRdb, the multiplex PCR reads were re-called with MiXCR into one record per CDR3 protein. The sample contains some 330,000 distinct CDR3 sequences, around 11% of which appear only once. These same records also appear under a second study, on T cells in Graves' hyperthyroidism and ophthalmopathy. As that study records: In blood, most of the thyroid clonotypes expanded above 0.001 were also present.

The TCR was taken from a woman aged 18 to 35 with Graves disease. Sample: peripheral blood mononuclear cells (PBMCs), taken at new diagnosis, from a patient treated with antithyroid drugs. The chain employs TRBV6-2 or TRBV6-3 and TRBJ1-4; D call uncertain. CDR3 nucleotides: TGTGCCAGCAGTCCGATTGGACTTCGGCGGCTGTTTTTT. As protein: CASSPIGLRRLFF.